The clone carrying this T cell receptor (beta chain) has more than one count but fewer than ten. As yet, its antigen is unknown. This record belongs to a study of T cells in localized non-small cell lung cancer. The study's findings and limits: Sequence data derive from only one tumor region, so heterogeneity remains possible. A median of approximately 60 of the top 100 tumor clones appeared in adjacent lung, which was paired and uninvolved. Longer overall survival accompanied higher blood T cell density.

TCRdb keeps only in-frame clones here, not all; method: immunoSEQ multiplex PCR. Among some 3,000 clones listed, approximately 37% were seen once. In germline, CDR1 is SGHNT, CDR2 YENEEA. The CDR3 has 15 amino acids. V shed 0 bases and J shed 1 base, with 9 bases lying between them. Sequencing used normal lung tissue next to the tumor, obtained before any cancer treatment. This chain links TRBV11-3 with TRBJ2-5; D ambiguous. This clonotype originated in a woman aged 40-69 years with stage I lung adenocarcinoma. CDR3 DNA sequence: TGTGCCAGCAGCTTAGATCGTCTAGGCCAAGAGACCCAGTACTTC. Amino acids: CASSLDRLGQETQYF.